The 9 T cell receptor beta chains below come from one sample, sequenced in a study of cytomegalovirus exposure and HLA in healthy donors. In the PCR, 60 Vbeta and 13 Jbeta primers were used. The data were produced by immunoSEQ multiplex PCR, yet TCRdb's version contains in-frame clones alone and is incomplete. Of 200,000 to 250,000 clones listed, approximately 80% are singletons. The sequencing input was PBMCs. Receptors originate from a girl aged 5-17 years in good health and CMV-seronegative.

This sequence joins TRBV12-5 and TRBJ1-2; no clear D gene. Trimming pared 11 bases from V and 4 bases from J, leaving 20 bases between. Per germline, CDR1 LGHNT and CDR2 FRNRAP. CDR3 size: 14 residues. The CDR3 loop is CASPLEMYTYGYTF. For the CDR3, the DNA is TGTGCTTCACCCTTAGAAATGTATACCTATGGCTACACCTTC.

The chain uses TRBV6-6 and TRBJ1-6; D remains unclear. Per the germline V gene, CDR1 is MNHNY and CDR2 is SVGAGI (reference sequence). CDR3 length: 13 residues. V was trimmed by 4 bases and J by 7 bases, leaving 8 bases between them. The CDR3 loop is CASSWAANSPLHF. The CDR3 DNA reads TGTGCCAGCAGTTGGGCAGCCAATTCACCCCTCCACTTT.

CDR3 residues: CASSRGFGYTF. CDR3 nucleotides: TGTGCCAGCAGCAGAGGGTTCGGCTACACCTTC. V gene TRBV6-5 combines with J gene TRBJ1-2; D ambiguous. CDR3 length: 11 amino acids. Germline V gene lookup returns CDR1 MNHEY and CDR2 SVGAGI. V was clipped by 6 bases and J by 8 bases, with 10 bases between them.

The sample holds one count of this clone. The V gene is TRBV5-1, the J gene TRBJ2-5, with 9 bases matching TRBD2. V gave up 1 base and J gave up 9 bases; unmatched junction bases: 10. The CDR3 length is 15 residues. Per germline, CDR1 SGHRS and CDR2 YFSETQ. The CDR3 loop is CASSLRPSGEGAQYF. The DNA for the CDR3 is TGCGCCAGCAGCTTGCGCCCTAGCGGGGAGGGGGCCCAGTACTTC.

This clone was detected only once. This chain uses TRBV30 with TRBJ2-7; 13 bases fit TRBD2. The CDR3 extends over 15 amino acids. CDR1 and CDR2 (germline): GTSNPN, SVGIG (reference sequence). Trimming at V came to 4 bases and at J to 2 bases, leaving 5 bases not matched to a gene. As DNA, the CDR3 is TGTGCCTGGATCGGGGGACTAGCGGGACCCTACGAGCAGTACTTC. It is translated as CAWIGGLAGPYEQYF.

This clone showed up just a few times. The chain has TRBV25-1 and TRBJ1-1; D is uncertain. V lost 6 bases to trimming and J lost 0 bases, with 5 bases between them. Germline loops: CDR1 MGHDK, CDR2 SYGVNS. The CDR3 runs 12 residues. In nucleotides, the CDR3 is TGTGCCAGCAGGTTAGTGAACACTGAAGCTTTCTTT. Its translation: CASRLVNTEAFF.

This chain joins TRBV6-1 and TRBJ2-5, with TRBD1 identical over 10 bases. Germline V gene data show CDR1 as MNHNS and CDR2 as SASEGT. J gave up 3 bases and V 5 bases, and 6 bases lay outside the gene matches. This CDR3 contains 15 residues. CDR3 bases: TGTGCCAGCAGTTTTAGGGACAGGGGAAAAGAGACCCAGTACTTC. This sequence encodes CASSFRDRGKETQYF.

The chain's CDR3 is CAWNLRRTDTQYF. In DNA form, the CDR3 reads TGTGCCTGGAATCTGCGGCGCACAGATACGCAGTATTTT. This chain links TRBV30 with TRBJ2-3; D remains ambiguous. CDR3 length: 13 amino acids. The ends were cut back, 4 bases at V and 1 base at J, with 9 bases in the middle. Germline lookup yields CDR1 GTSNPN and CDR2 SVGIG (reference sequence). Combining the CDR3 with reference TRBV30 and TRBJ2-3 gives the whole variable domain SQTIHQWPATLVQPVGSPLSLECTVEGTSNPNLYWYRQAAGRGLQLLFYSVGIGQISSEVPQNLSASRPQDRQFILSSKKLLLSDSGFYLCAWNLRRTDTQYFGPGTRLTVL.

J is TRBJ2-7 and V is TRBV18; D may be TRBD1 (6 bases). There are 14 residues in the CDR3. Deletions cut 1 base from V and 2 bases from J, with 9 bases between. Germline V gives CDR1 KGHSH, CDR2 LQKENI. The CDR3 is CASSPRGGAYEQYF. The DNA for the CDR3 is TGTGCCAGCTCACCACGAGGGGGAGCCTACGAGCAGTACTTC.